Shown below are 14 T cell receptor beta chains from a single sample sequenced in a study of identical twins. TCRdb re-derived calls from the 5' RACE reads in MiXCR, one entry per CDR3 protein. The repertoire consists of 1.5 million to 2 million distinct CDR3 sequences, with under 35% occurring once and the leading ten covering 0.25% to 0.3%. The sequenced sample consisted of cord blood. Source of these receptors: a newborn girl in good health.

The rearrangement links TRBV28 to TRBJ2-4, with TRBD2 identical over 7 bases. The last part of the DNA fits TRBJ2-7 better; the J call may be wrong. Per germline, CDR1 MDHEN and CDR2 SYDVKM. This CDR3 has 14 amino acids. CDR3 bases: TGTGCCAGCAGCTGGTCAGCGGGATATGACGAGCAGTACTTC. It encodes CASSWSAGYDEQYF.

The chain joins TRBV7-6 to TRBJ2-3; D remains ambiguous. The CDR3 spans 15 residues. The ends were cut back, 0 bases at V and 0 bases at J, with 7 bases in the middle. Germline V gene data show CDR1 as SGHVS and CDR2 as FNYEAQ. Here the CDR3 reads CASSLAVSSTDTQYF. The CDR3 DNA reads as TGTGCCAGCAGCTTAGCGGTATCGAGCACAGATACGCAGTATTTT. The complete variable domain, with remaining parts taken from reference TRBV7-6 and TRBJ2-3, reads GAGVSQSPRYKVTKRGQDVALRCDPISGHVSLYWYRQALGQGPEFLTYFNYEAQQDKSGLPNDRFSAERPEGSISTLTIQRTEQRDSAMYRCASSLAVSSTDTQYFGPGTRLTVL.

The chain couples TRBV6-5 to TRBJ1-5, with D possibly matching TRBD1 (5 bases). CDR1 is MNHEY, CDR2 SVGAGI, per germline. Trimming shortened V by 0 bases and J by 4 bases, and 10 bases separated the two germline ends. The CDR3 is 15 residues long. The chain's CDR3 is CASSYSARVNQPQHF. The DNA of the CDR3 is TGTGCCAGCAGTTACTCGGCCAGGGTGAATCAGCCCCAGCATTTT.

This clonotype appeared a few times. J is TRBJ2-1 and V is TRBV4-1, with D possibly being TRBD2 (6 bases). The germline CDR1 and CDR2 sequences are MGHRA and YSYEKL. Deletions cut 3 bases from V and 5 bases from J, with 17 bases between. The CDR3 has 16 amino acids. The CDR3, as DNA: TGCGCCAGCAGCCAGGGCCTACTAGCTTCCCACAATGAGCAGTTCTTC. Its protein is CASSQGLLASHNEQFF.

This clonotype turned up a few times. V usage is TRBV20-1 and J usage is TRBJ2-7; no reliable D call. The CDR3 runs to 15 residues. Per germline, CDR1 DFQATT and CDR2 SNEGSKA (reference sequence). The ends were cut back, 3 bases at V and 2 bases at J, with 17 bases in the middle. CDR3 sequence: CSARIGHSRAYEQYF. The CDR3 DNA is TGCAGTGCTAGGATTGGGCACTCACGGGCCTACGAGCAGTACTTC.

Here the CDR3 DNA reads TGCAGTGCTAGAAATCCCGCGGGGGGCTACAATGAGCAGTTCTTC. The encoded protein is CSARNPAGGYNEQFF. This chain connects TRBV20-1 to TRBJ2-1, with 8 bases matching TRBD2. This CDR3 is built from 15 residues. Trimming took 2 bases from V and 3 from J; bases not matched to a gene: 6. Germline V gene data show CDR1 as DFQATT and CDR2 as SNEGSKA (reference sequence).

Only a few counts were recorded for this clonotype. The chain uses TRBV20-1 and TRBJ2-1; 11 bases line up with TRBD2. Germline V gives CDR1 DFQATT, CDR2 SNEGSKA (reference sequence). This CDR3 is 12 amino acids long. V shed 5 bases and J 11 bases; nucleotides not matched to a gene: 5. This CDR3 reads CSAGLAGGQQFF. The DNA for the CDR3 is TGCAGTGCTGGACTAGCGGGCGGCCAGCAGTTCTTC.

The CDR3 DNA follows: TGTGCCAGCAGTTTAGCGGAGGAGTACGAGCAGTACTTC. This sequence encodes CASSLAEEYEQYF. The chain recombines TRBV27 with TRBJ2-7; D possibly corresponds to TRBD2 (5 bases). Germline V gene sequence: CDR1 MNHEY, CDR2 SMNVEV (reference sequence). Trimming took 2 bases from V and 4 from J, leaving 9 bases between them. The CDR3 has 13 amino acids.

The sample holds a few counts of this clonotype. The J gene is TRBJ2-6, the V gene TRBV12-1; TRBD2 is the table's D call, not checked against the DNA. TRBV12-1 is annotated as a pseudogene. The CDR3 runs 18 residues. The CDR3 loop reads CARTILRDFYSGANVLTF. The CDR3 nucleotides are TGTGCCAGAACCATACTCCGGGACTTCTACTCTGGGGCCAACGTCCTGACTTTC.

On this clonotype: The junction does not match germline at one end; this may be a read error. The chain has TRBV7-2 and TRBJ1-4, with TRBD1 as a possible D gene (6 bases). Germline V lookup: CDR1 SGHTA, CDR2 FQGNSA. This CDR3 spans 16 amino acids. The CDR3: CASSFTQGRSCERLFF. The CDR3 coding sequence is TGTGCCAGCAGCTTTACACAGGGTCGGAGTTGTGAAAGACTGTTTTTT.

This clonotype has more than one count but fewer than ten. The chain carries TRBV3-1 and TRBJ2-3; 10 positions match TRBD2. Germline CDR1 LGHDT, CDR2 YNNKEL (reference sequence). The V segment lost 7 bases and the J segment 4 bases; nucleotides outside the gene matches: 11. This CDR3 is 16 amino acids long. CDR3 nucleotide sequence: TGTGCCAGCACGAAGGAGCGGGGGGGCCCGGCAGATACGCAGTATTTT. It encodes CASTKERGGPADTQYF.

The chain links TRBV21-1 to TRBJ1-4. TRBV21-1 is a pseudogene segment. The CDR3 has 18 amino acids. The CDR3, as DNA: TGTGCCAGCAGAAGGATCCTCGGACGACCCGCAACTAATGAAAAACTGTTTTTT. This sequence encodes CASRRILGRPATNEKLFF.

CDR3 nucleotides: TGTGCCAGCAGTTACGGACTAGCGGGATTCGATGAGCAGTTCTTC. Protein product: CASSYGLAGFDEQFF. This chain joins TRBV6-4 and TRBJ2-1, with 12 bases identical to TRBD2. With 5 bases clipped from V and 8 bases from J, the junction kept 7 bases outside the gene matches. The germline CDR1 and CDR2 sequences are MRHNA and SNTAGT. This CDR3 is 15 amino acids long.

This clonotype was detected a few times. V gene TRBV11-2 combines with J gene TRBJ2-7; a weak D match, TRBD2 (6 bases). The germline gives CDR1 SGHAT, CDR2 FQNNGV. Trimming took off 6 bases at V and 0 bases at J, with 12 bases between the two ends. The CDR3 sequence is 14 residues long. The CDR3 DNA is TGTGCCAGCAGACACACCGGGAGCTCCTACGAGCAGTACTTC. Protein sequence: CASRHTGSSYEQYF.